One and the same sample provided the 5 T cell receptor beta chains below, sequenced in a study of blood T cell repertoires in COVID-19. Data came from immunoSEQ multiplex PCR; TCRdb stores just in-frame clones and leaves some out. The table shows about 100,000 clones, with more than 75% occurring only once. Sample: peripheral blood. The receptors originated from a man younger than 40 in a cohort sampled during active COVID-19.

The V and J genes are TRBV11-1 and TRBJ2-7, with a tentative D call TRBD2 (6 bases). The V gene lost 1 base and the J gene lost 4 bases, with 17 bases spanning the gap. Germline CDR1 and CDR2: SGHAT and FQDESV (reference sequence). The CDR3 contains 16 residues. CDR3 sequence (DNA): TGTGCCAGCAGCTTAGTGCCGGGGCGGGGACCATACGAGCAGTACTTC. Translating gives CASSLVPGRGPYEQYF.

The genes are TRBV3-1 (or the pseudogene TRBV3-2) and TRBJ2-7; D is perhaps TRBD1 (5 bases). This CDR3 region has 12 residues. Germline-derived CDR1 and CDR2 are LGHDT and YNNKEL (reference sequence). Trimming pared 0 bases from V and 6 bases from J, leaving 6 bases between. The CDR3 coding sequence is TGTGCCAGCAGCCAAGATAGGGGCGAGCAGTACTTC. Translated: CASSQDRGEQYF.

This chain links TRBV19 with TRBJ1-1; D is unclear. This CDR3 has 14 amino acids. Germline assignment: CDR1 LNHDA and CDR2 SQIVND (reference sequence). Trimming left V 9 bases short and J 0 bases short, with 14 bases between. CDR3 residues: CASSTPYMNTEAFF. CDR3 DNA sequence: TGTGCCAGCTCGACACCATACATGAACACTGAAGCTTTCTTT.

This clone has only a few counts. This chain uses TRBV2 with TRBJ2-7; 7 bases align to TRBD1. The CDR3 is made up of 15 amino acids. Per germline, CDR1 SNHLY and CDR2 FYNNEI. Unmatched junction bases numbered 8, after V lost 6 bases and J lost 0 bases. In nucleotides, the CDR3 is TGTGCCAGCAGCCAGACAGGGACCAGCTCCTACGAGCAGTACTTC. Translated: CASSQTGTSSYEQYF.

The J gene is TRBJ2-3, the V gene TRBV3-1 (or the pseudogene TRBV3-2); perhaps TRBD2 as D (7 bases). The CDR3 is made up of 15 amino acids. Germline CDR1 reads LGHDT; CDR2 reads YNNKEL (reference sequence). Trimming stripped 1 base from V and 6 bases from J, with 14 bases between. CDR3 in amino acids: CASSQGGGRVDTQYF. The CDR3 DNA is TGTGCCAGCAGCCAAGGGGGGGGGCGAGTGGATACGCAGTATTTT.